Listed below are T cell receptor beta chains from one sample, sequenced in a study of identifying expanded T cells in peripheral blood. The table came from immunoSEQ multiplex PCR; TCRdb's copy has only in-frame clones and leaves some out. This table holds approximately 85,000 clones, around four fifths found once. The sequencing input was blood. Receptors originate from a person aged 18 to 75 in good health. Each CDR3 is given with its conserved first and last residue. The D gene is left open where the match is weak. Only some rows state a clone size, as once, few, many or a class for expanded clones.

-	once	TRBV19	TRBJ1-1	TGTGCCAGTAGTATTCGGGCGTTGAACACTGAAGCTTTCTTT	CASSIRALNTEAFF
TRBD2	-	TRBV7-2	TRBJ2-7	TGTGCCAGCAGCTCCCGACTAGCGGGAGGGCCTACCGAGCAGTACTTC	CASSSRLAGGPTEQYF
-	-	TRBV5-4	TRBJ2-3	TGTGCCAGCAGCTTGGACGAGACTGAACCATCAGATACGCAGTATTTT	CASSLDETEPSDTQYF
-	-	TRBV28	TRBJ2-1	TGTGCCAGCAGCCGCGAGTTGGACAGCCACTACAATGAGCAGTTCTTC	CASSRELDSHYNEQFF
-	-	TRBV6-1	TRBJ2-3	TGTGCCAGCAGCCCACCCGGCACTACGCAGTATTTT	CASSPPGTTQYF
-	-	TRBV6-6	TRBJ2-1	TGTGCTACCCGGGGCTCCTACAATGAGCAGTTCTTC	CATRGSYNEQFF
-	-	TRBV18	TRBJ1-5	TGTGCCAGCTCACCCCAAAACAGCGGCAATCAGCCCCAGCATTTT	CASSPQNSGNQPQHF
-	-	TRBV5-1	TRBJ2-3	TGCGCCAGCAGCTTGTCAGCAGGGTCGGGCACAGATACGCAGTATTTT	CASSLSAGSGTDTQYF
-	few	TRBV30	TRBJ1-5	TGTGCCTGGAGTGTCGACAGCGGGACTAATCAGCCCCAGCATTTT	CAWSVDSGTNQPQHF
-	-	TRBV6-1	TRBJ1-1	TGTGCCAGCAGTGAACTCGGGGAGGGCACTGAAGCTTTCTTT	CASSELGEGTEAFF
-	few	TRBV7-3	TRBJ2-2	TGTGCCAGCAGCTTAAGTATGAACACCGGGGAGCTGTTTTTT	CASSLSMNTGELFF
-	-	TRBV7-9	TRBJ1-2	TGTGCCAGCAGCCCGCAGACAGTGTACTATGGCTACACCTTC	CASSPQTVYYGYTF
-	once	TRBV7-9	TRBJ1-1	TGTGCCAGCCGATTAGGTACATCCGCGGACACTGAAGCTTTCTTT	CASRLGTSADTEAFF
-	-	TRBV6-5	TRBJ2-2	TGTGCCACTGAGGAGAACACCGGGGAGCTGTTTTTT	CATEENTGELFF
-	-	TRBV5-8	TRBJ2-3	TGTGCCAGCAGCCGGGACCACACAGATACGCAGTATTTT	CASSRDHTDTQYF
-	-	TRBV27	TRBJ2-1	TGTGCCAGCAGTTTGGGCTCCTACAATGAGCAGTTCTTC	CASSLGSYNEQFF
-	-	TRBV27	TRBJ1-2	TGTGCCAGCAGTTTATCACAGGGCGGCAGTGGATATGGCTACACCTTC	CASSLSQGGSGYGYTF
TRBD2	-	TRBV28	TRBJ2-1	TGTGCCAGCATTTATAGAGGGCCAGCGGGAGGGCTTTACAATGAGCAGTTCTTC	CASIYRGPAGGLYNEQFF
-	few	TRBV2	TRBJ2-3	TGTGCCAGCCGTAGGGCTAGCAGCACAGATACGCAGTATTTT	CASRRASSTDTQYF
-	few	TRBV27	TRBJ1-2	TGTGCCAGCAGTTTCACTCAAGGGAGTATGAGGGGCTACACCTTC	CASSFTQGSMRGYTF
-	-	TRBV28	TRBJ2-7	TGTGCCAGCAGTTTACGGCAGGGCTTGGCCTACGAGCAGTACTTC	CASSLRQGLAYEQYF
TRBD1	-	TRBV7-2	TRBJ2-5	TGTGCCAGCAGTTCGACAGGGGGCCGGCAAGAGACCCAGTACTTC	CASSSTGGRQETQYF
TRBD2	-	TRBV28	TRBJ2-3	TGTGCCAGCAGAGGGACTAGCGGGGCAAGCACAGATACGCAGTATTTT	CASRGTSGASTDTQYF
-	-	TRBV7-9	TRBJ1-1	TGTGCCAGCAGGGCGGGGGGGAACACTGAAGCTTTCTTT	CASRAGGNTEAFF
-	-	TRBV27	TRBJ1-1	TGTGCCAGCAGTTCATACAGGGTGTCGGGGATGGTTTTCTTT	CASSSYRVSGMVFF